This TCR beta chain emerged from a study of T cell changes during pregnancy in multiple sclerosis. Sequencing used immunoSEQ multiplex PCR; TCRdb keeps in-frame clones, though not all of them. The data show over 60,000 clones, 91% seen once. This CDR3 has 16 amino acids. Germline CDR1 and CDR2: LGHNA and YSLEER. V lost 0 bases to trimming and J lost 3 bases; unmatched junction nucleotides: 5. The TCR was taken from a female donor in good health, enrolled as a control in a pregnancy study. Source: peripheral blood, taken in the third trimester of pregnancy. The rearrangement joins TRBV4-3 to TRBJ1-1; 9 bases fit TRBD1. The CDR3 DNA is TGCGCCAGCAGCCAAGAGACAGGGGGTATTTACACTGAAGCTTTCTTT. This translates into CASSQETGGIYTEAFF.